This T cell receptor (beta chain) appears in the sequencing data of a study of shared clonotypes between healthy human individuals. The CDR3 totals 15 residues. Germline V lookup: CDR1 ENHRY, CDR2 SYGVKD. V was shortened by 6 bases and J by 0 bases, with 13 bases between the two germline ends. Using immunoSEQ multiplex PCR, the repertoire was profiled, and TCRdb retains in-frame clones only, with some absent. The table has about 980,000 clones, 76% seen once. Sequenced material: memory CD4+ T cells sorted from blood. Subset: CD45RA-negative fraction. The TCR was taken from a man younger than 35 in good health. The chain employs TRBV10-3 and TRBJ2-3; D is possibly TRBD2 (6 bases). CDR3 sequence reads: CAISGSGGSTDTQYF. CDR3 nucleotide sequence: TGTGCCATCAGCGGGAGTGGTGGTAGCACAGATACGCAGTATTTT.